The 17 T cell receptor beta chains listed next were all sequenced from one sample in a study of cytomegalovirus exposure and HLA in healthy donors. 60 Vbeta and 13 Jbeta primers were used in PCR. Here immunoSEQ multiplex PCR was the method, and the copy in TCRdb shows in-frame clones only, minus some. Here the sample spans approximately 100,000 clones, 74% being singletons. Sequenced: PBMCs. Every receptor here comes from a human donor in good health.

This clone was detected once. The chain combines TRBV7-2 with TRBJ1-3; D gene unclear. Trimming took 2 bases from V and 3 from J, leaving 11 bases between them. CDR3 length: 15 residues. Germline CDR1 and CDR2: SGHTA and FQGNSA. The CDR3 sequence is CASSLIGEVGNTIYF. CDR3 in DNA: TGTGCCAGCAGCTTAATCGGGGAAGTTGGAAACACCATATATTTT.

V usage is TRBV27 and J usage is TRBJ2-2; the match to TRBD2 covers 7 bases. With 4 bases clipped from V and 2 bases from J, the junction kept 1 base outside the gene matches. The CDR3 loop spans 14 amino acids. Looked up from germline, CDR1 is MNHEY and CDR2 is SMNVEV (reference sequence). The CDR3 sequence: CASSSGLNTGELFF. Written as DNA, the CDR3 is TGTGCCAGCAGTTCGGGACTAAACACCGGGGAGCTGTTTTTT.

The CDR3 coding sequence is TGCGCCAGCAGCCAAACGGGGGGGAGGGTGGATGAGCAGTTCTTC. It codes for CASSQTGGRVDEQFF. The rearrangement links TRBV4-3 to TRBJ2-1; 8 bases match TRBD2. From germline, CDR1 is LGHNA and CDR2 YSLEER. V was pared by 2 bases and J by 8 bases, with 8 bases of the junction left unmatched. This CDR3 is 15 amino acids long.

The CDR3 reads CASSHGTGNPDTQYF. DNA for the CDR3: TGTGCCAGTAGTCATGGGACAGGGAATCCAGATACGCAGTATTTT. V usage is TRBV19 and J usage is TRBJ2-3; 9 positions agree with TRBD1. The CDR3 totals 15 residues. Germline-derived CDR1 and CDR2 are LNHDA and SQIVND (reference sequence). Trimming took 5 bases from V and 4 from J; bases not matched to a gene: 7.

The chain is built from TRBV18 and TRBJ1-1; D may be TRBD1 (5 bases). CDR3 length equals 14 residues. From germline, CDR1 is KGHSH and CDR2 LQKENI. V was pared by 1 base and J by 3 bases, with 9 bases between. The CDR3 sequence: CASSPQGSDTEAFF. CDR3 nucleotide sequence: TGTGCCAGCTCACCACAGGGGTCGGACACTGAAGCTTTCTTT. The entire variable domain, with the rest obtained from reference TRBV18 and TRBJ1-1, is as follows: NAGVMQNPRHLVRRRGQEARLRCSPMKGHSHVYWYRQLPEEGLKFMVYLQKENIIDESGMPKERFSAEFPKEGPSILRIQQVVRGDSAAYFCASSPQGSDTEAFFGQGTRLTVV.

This clone appeared a single time. V is TRBV7-2 and J is TRBJ2-5, with D uncertain. CDR1 SGHTA and CDR2 FQGNSA come from the germline V gene. Trimming removed 5 bases at V and 5 bases at J, with 12 bases between. This CDR3 spans 13 amino acids. CDR3 region: CASSHLRLETQYF. The CDR3 DNA reads TGTGCCAGCAGCCATCTCAGGCTGGAGACCCAGTACTTC.

V gene TRBV12-5 combines with J gene TRBJ2-2; weak D call: TRBD2 (6 bases). Germline V CDR1 and CDR2: LGHNT, FRNRAP. Between the trimmed V and J ends, which lost 7 bases and 4 bases, there was a span of 19 bases. The CDR3 sequence is 16 residues long. The CDR3 sequence: CASDLSAGRSTGELFF. CDR3 nucleotides: TGTGCTAGTGATCTGTCCGCGGGACGAAGCACCGGGGAGCTGTTTTTT.

This clone was counted a single time. This chain uses TRBV5-4 with TRBJ2-7; unclear D gene. This CDR3 contains 15 residues. V lost 2 bases to trimming and J lost 0 bases, with 12 bases between them. The germline V gene encodes CDR1 SGHNT and CDR2 YYREEE (reference sequence). This chain's CDR3 is CASSFLGSTSYEQYF. CDR3 nucleotide sequence: TGTGCCAGCAGCTTTCTCGGTAGTACCTCCTACGAGCAGTACTTC.

The rearrangement joins TRBV7-9 to TRBJ2-2; TRBD1 matches 8 bases. Per the germline V gene, CDR1 is SEHNR and CDR2 is FQNEAQ (reference sequence). The CDR3 totals 15 residues. Germline trimming cut 5 bases from V and 3 bases from J; bases unmatched to any gene: 5. This chain's CDR3 is CASSQRQGYTGELFF. In nucleotides, the CDR3 is TGTGCCAGCAGCCAGCGACAGGGGTACACCGGGGAGCTGTTTTTT. The variable domain in full, with the rest retrieved from reference TRBV7-9 and TRBJ2-2, is DTGVSQNPRHKITKRGQNVTFRCDPISEHNRLYWYRQTLGQGPEFLTYFQNEAQLEKSRLLSDRFSAERPKGSFSTLEIQRTEQGDSAMYLCASSQRQGYTGELFFGEGSRLTVL.

The V and J genes are TRBV5-8 and TRBJ1-2; no definite D call. The CDR3 extends over 14 amino acids. In germline, CDR1 is SGHTS, CDR2 YDEGEE. The V gene lost 2 bases and the J gene lost 0 bases, with 8 bases spanning the gap. CDR3 nucleotides: TGTGCCAGCAGCTTCTCCCCAGCTAACTATGGCTACACCTTC. Translating it yields CASSFSPANYGYTF.

The rearrangement joins TRBV5-1 to TRBJ2-5; D perhaps matches TRBD2 (6 bases). Germline-derived CDR1 and CDR2 are SGHRS and YFSETQ. The CDR3 runs 13 residues. V was shortened by 2 bases and J by 5 bases, with 10 bases between the two germline ends. Here the CDR3 DNA reads TGCGCCAGCAGCTTAGCGGGTGGGGAGACCCAGTACTTC. Protein: CASSLAGGETQYF.

CDR3 nucleotide sequence: TGCGCCAGCAGCTTGGTTCCCGTTTTGAACACTGAAGCTTTCTTT. It encodes CASSLVPVLNTEAFF. The rearrangement uses TRBV5-1 and TRBJ1-1; D ambiguous. The V gene lost 0 bases and the J gene lost 0 bases, with 9 bases spanning the gap. Looked up from germline, CDR1 is SGHRS and CDR2 is YFSETQ. CDR3 length: 15 amino acids.

About this clone: The junction departs from the called germline gene at one end, perhaps through a read error. V gene TRBV19 combines with J gene TRBJ2-5, with no clear D. This CDR3 is 13 amino acids long. From germline, CDR1 is LNHDA and CDR2 SQIVND (reference sequence). The CDR3 loop is CASSISSVSSTNF. Written as DNA, the CDR3 is TGTGCCAGTAGTATTTCGAGCGTGTCCTCGACCAACTTC.

This rearrangement joins TRBV4-1 to TRBJ2-5, with TRBD2 identical over 8 bases. Germline CDR1 MGHRA, CDR2 YSYEKL. The CDR3 contains 16 residues. J lost 5 bases, V lost 1 base, and 9 bases had no gene match. The CDR3 loop reads CASSQGGSGAGETQYF. The CDR3 DNA sequence: TGCGCCAGCAGCCAAGGGGGTAGCGGGGCGGGGGAGACCCAGTACTTC.

This clone is a singleton in its sample. The rearrangement links TRBV9 to TRBJ1-1, with 10 bases matching TRBD1. The CDR3 is made up of 17 amino acids. The germline CDR1 and CDR2 sequences are SGDLS and YYNGEE. Trimming took 3 bases from V and 5 from J; bases not matched to a gene: 13. For the CDR3, the DNA is TGTGCCAGCAGCGCCCTAGACAGGGGGCGAGGAAAAACTGAAGCTTTCTTT. Translated, it gives CASSALDRGRGKTEAFF.

In this sample, this clone turned up a few times. The genes are TRBV6-5 and TRBJ2-7; D might be TRBD1 (5 bases). CDR1 is MNHEY and CDR2 is SVGAGI in the germline V gene. The V end lost 7 bases, the J end lost 6 bases, and 19 bases lay between the germline ends. The CDR3 has 14 amino acids. The CDR3 nucleotides are TGTGCCAGCACCCCAGGCAGACAGTCCCCCGAGCAGTACTTC. Its protein is CASTPGRQSPEQYF.

CDR3 sequence reads: CASVKDPTDSNYGYTF. The CDR3 DNA reads TGCGCCAGCGTAAAAGACCCGACGGACTCTAACTATGGCTACACCTTC. The chain carries TRBV10-2 and TRBJ1-2; D gene unclear. Trimming shortened V by 8 bases and J by 0 bases, and 19 bases separated the two germline ends. The CDR3 totals 16 residues. From germline, CDR1 is WSHSY and CDR2 SAAADI.